This T cell receptor beta chain appears in the sequencing data of a study of vaccination and CD4 T cells after COVID-19. The Oncomine TCR Beta short-read assay sequenced DNA from cultured CD4+ T cells. DNA came from CD4+ T cells after culture. TCRdb reprocessed the PCR reads via MiXCR and lists one record per CDR3 protein. The table records some 10,000 distinct CDR3 sequences, around two fifths of them present only once. The CDR3 has 14 residues. Trimming took 5 bases from V and 0 from J, leaving 11 bases between them. The germline gives CDR1 SGHTA, CDR2 FQGNSA. Treatment here: roughly nine-day PBMC culture with coronavirus spike peptide pools or control peptides (ViraFEST assay). Prior to the COVID-19 pandemic (2011-2018), the unexposed donor's CD4+ T cells were collected. This clonotype has only a few counts. The target antigen is unknown.

Source material: CD4+ T cells from blood, cultured in vitro. The receptor comes from a human donor in good health. This sequence joins TRBV7-2 and TRBJ2-7, with D possibly being TRBD2 (6 bases). The CDR3 protein is CASSPGVSSYEQYF. CDR3 coding DNA: TGTGCCAGCAGCCCGGGAGTTAGCTCCTACGAGCAGTACTTC.